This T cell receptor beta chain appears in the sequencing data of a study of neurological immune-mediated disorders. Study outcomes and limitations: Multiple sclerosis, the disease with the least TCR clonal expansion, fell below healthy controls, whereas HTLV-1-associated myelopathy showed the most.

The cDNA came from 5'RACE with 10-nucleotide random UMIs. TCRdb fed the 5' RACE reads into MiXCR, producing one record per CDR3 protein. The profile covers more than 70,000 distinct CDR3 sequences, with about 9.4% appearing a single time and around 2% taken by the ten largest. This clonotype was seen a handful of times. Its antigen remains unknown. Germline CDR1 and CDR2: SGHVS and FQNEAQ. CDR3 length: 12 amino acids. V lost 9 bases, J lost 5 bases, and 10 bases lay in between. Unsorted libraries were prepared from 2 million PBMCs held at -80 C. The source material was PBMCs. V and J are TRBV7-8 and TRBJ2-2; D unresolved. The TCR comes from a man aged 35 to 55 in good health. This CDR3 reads CASYPGTGELFF. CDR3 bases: TGTGCCAGTTATCCCGGGACCGGGGAGCTGTTTTTT.